One and the same sample provided the 4 T cell receptor beta chains below, sequenced in a study of T-cell reconstitution after alpha-beta-depleted transplantation in children. Researchers prepared the TCRbeta library using unique molecular identifiers, the study reports. TCRdb re-analysed the PCR reads in MiXCR, keeping a single row per CDR3 protein. The sample holds some 300,000 distinct CDR3 sequences; 10% are singletons and the top ten take 2% to 2.5%. Material: PBMCs from the stem cell graft donor, obtained from the stem cell graft. These receptors originate from a human donor who donated a stem cell graft to a child with acute lymphoblastic leukemia.

The table lists this clonotype with a few counts. This chain links TRBV7-2 with TRBJ2-7, with 9 bases aligning to TRBD2. In germline, CDR1 is SGHTA, CDR2 FQGNSA. This CDR3 is 14 amino acids long. With V trimmed by 5 bases and J by 0 bases, 2 bases remained unmatched. DNA for the CDR3: TGTGCCAGCAGCGGACTAGCGCTCTCCTACGAGCAGTACTTC. It is translated as CASSGLALSYEQYF.

This sequence joins TRBV5-1 and TRBJ1-2; TRBD1 aligns across 7 bases. The CDR3 totals 14 residues. The germline CDR1 and CDR2 sequences are SGHRS and YFSETQ. Unmatched junction bases numbered 4, after V lost 0 bases and J lost 5 bases. CDR3 coding DNA: TGCGCCAGCAGCTTGGACGGCAGGGGGTATGGCTACACCTTC. Residues: CASSLDGRGYGYTF.

This clonotype has a handful of counts. This chain links TRBV5-6 with TRBJ2-3, with TRBD2 matching 8 bases. The V and J ends lost 4 bases and 4 bases, in that order; junction bases with no gene match: 8. This CDR3 comprises 15 residues. The germline CDR1 and CDR2 sequences are SGHDT and YYEEEE. CDR3 sequence reads: CASSPLPGLADTQYF. CDR3 in DNA: TGTGCCAGCAGCCCTCTACCGGGACTAGCAGATACGCAGTATTTT.

The J gene is TRBJ2-7, the V gene TRBV30; 14 positions match TRBD2. The V gene's germline CDR1 is GTSNPN and CDR2 SVGIG (reference sequence). This CDR3 is 17 amino acids long. V dropped 0 bases and J dropped 6; count of bases not matched to a gene: 10. CDR3 coding DNA: TGTGCCTGGAGTGTATTCCCCCCGGGACTAGCGGGAGTCGAGCAGTACTTC. It is translated as CAWSVFPPGLAGVEQYF.